This T cell receptor (beta chain) was observed in a study of shared clonotypes between healthy human individuals. CDR3 length: 14 residues. Germline V lookup: CDR1 MDHEN, CDR2 SYDVKM. V was cut by 0 bases and J by 1 base, with 6 bases left in between. Repertoires were generated with immunoSEQ multiplex PCR, while TCRdb's copy carries only in-frame clones and drops some. The sample yields 640,000 or so clones, 72% seen once. The sample comprised memory CD4+ T cells sorted from blood. The subset denotes: CD45RA-negative fraction. This clonotype originated in a woman aged 30 to 39 in good health. V gene TRBV28 combines with J gene TRBJ1-2; D gene ambiguous. The CDR3 region has the DNA TGTGCCAGCAGTTTATGGGCAGATAACTATGGCTACACCTTC. Encoded protein: CASSLWADNYGYTF.